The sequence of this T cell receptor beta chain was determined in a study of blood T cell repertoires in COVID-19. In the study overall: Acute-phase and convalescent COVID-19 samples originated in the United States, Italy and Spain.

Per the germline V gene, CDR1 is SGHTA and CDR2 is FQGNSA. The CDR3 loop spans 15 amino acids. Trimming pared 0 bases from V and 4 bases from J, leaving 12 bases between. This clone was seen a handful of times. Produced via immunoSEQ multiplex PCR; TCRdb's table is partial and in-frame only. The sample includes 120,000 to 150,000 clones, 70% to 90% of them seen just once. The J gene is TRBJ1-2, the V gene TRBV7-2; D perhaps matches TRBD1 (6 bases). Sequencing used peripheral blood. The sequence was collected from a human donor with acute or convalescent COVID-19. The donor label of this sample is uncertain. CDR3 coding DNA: TGTGCCAGCAGCTTAGCGCAGGGGCTGGGCTATGGCTACACCTTC. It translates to CASSLAQGLGYGYTF.